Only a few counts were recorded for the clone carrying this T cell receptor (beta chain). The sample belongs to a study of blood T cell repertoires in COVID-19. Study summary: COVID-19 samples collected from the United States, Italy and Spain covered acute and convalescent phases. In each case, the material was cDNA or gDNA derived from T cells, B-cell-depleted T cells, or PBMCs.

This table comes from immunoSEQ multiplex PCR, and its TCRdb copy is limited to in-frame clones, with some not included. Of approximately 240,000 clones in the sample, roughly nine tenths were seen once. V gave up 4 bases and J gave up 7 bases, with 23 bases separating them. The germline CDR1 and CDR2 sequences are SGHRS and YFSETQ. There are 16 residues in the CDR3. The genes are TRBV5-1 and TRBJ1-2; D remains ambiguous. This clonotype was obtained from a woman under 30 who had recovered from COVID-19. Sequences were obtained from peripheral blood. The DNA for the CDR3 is TGCGCCAGCAGCGTGGGCCCCCAGGAGGGTTTTGGTGGCTACACCTTC. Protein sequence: CASSVGPQEGFGGYTF.